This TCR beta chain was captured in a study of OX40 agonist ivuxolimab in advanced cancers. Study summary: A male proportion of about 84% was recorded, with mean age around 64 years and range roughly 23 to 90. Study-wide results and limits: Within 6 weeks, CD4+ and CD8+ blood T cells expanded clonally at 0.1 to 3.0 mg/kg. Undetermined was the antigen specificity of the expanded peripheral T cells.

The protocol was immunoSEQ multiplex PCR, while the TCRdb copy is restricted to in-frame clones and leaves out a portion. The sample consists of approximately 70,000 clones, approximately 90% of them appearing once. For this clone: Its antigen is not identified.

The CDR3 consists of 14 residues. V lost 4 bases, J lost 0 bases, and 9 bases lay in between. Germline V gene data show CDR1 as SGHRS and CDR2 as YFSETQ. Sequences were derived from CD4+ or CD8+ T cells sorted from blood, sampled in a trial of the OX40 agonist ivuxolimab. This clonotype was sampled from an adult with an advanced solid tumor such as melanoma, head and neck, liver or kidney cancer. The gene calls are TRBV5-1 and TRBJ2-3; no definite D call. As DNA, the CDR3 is TGCGCCAGCAGCGAACGTACTAGCACAGATACGCAGTATTTT. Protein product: CASSERTSTDTQYF.